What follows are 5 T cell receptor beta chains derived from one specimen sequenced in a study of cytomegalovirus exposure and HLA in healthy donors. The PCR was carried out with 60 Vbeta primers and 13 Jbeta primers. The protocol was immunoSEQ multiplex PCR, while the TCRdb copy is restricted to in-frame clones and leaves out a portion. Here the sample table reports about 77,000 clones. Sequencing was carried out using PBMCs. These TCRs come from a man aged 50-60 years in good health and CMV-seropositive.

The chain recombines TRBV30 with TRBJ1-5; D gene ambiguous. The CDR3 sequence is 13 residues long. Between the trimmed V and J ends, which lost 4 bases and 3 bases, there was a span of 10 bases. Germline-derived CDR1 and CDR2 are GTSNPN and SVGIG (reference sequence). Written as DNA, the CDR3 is TGTGCCTGGACTAACAGTTTCAATCAGCCCCAGCATTTT. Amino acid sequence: CAWTNSFNQPQHF.

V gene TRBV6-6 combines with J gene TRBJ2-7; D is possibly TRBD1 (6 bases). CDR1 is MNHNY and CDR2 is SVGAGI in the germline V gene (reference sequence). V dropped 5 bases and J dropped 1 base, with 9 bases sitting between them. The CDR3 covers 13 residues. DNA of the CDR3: TGTGCCAGCAGTACAGGGTTTTCCTACGAGCAGTACGTC. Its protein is CASSTGFSYEQYV.

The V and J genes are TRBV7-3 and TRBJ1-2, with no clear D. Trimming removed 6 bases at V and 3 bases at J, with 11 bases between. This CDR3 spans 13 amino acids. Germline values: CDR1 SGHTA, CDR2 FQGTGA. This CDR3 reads CASSRGEDYGYTF. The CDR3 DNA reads TGTGCCAGCAGTCGGGGAGAGGACTATGGCTACACCTTC.

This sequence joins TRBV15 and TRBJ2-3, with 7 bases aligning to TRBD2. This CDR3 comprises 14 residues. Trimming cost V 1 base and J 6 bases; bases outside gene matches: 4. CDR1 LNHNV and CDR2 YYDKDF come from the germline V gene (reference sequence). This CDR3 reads CATSRARGGDTQYF. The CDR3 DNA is TGTGCCACCAGCAGAGCAAGGGGAGGGGATACGCAGTATTTT.

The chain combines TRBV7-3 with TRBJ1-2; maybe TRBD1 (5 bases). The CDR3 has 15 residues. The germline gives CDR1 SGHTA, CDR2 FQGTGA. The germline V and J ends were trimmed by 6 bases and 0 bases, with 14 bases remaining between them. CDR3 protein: CASSYTGSANYGYTF. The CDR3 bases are TGTGCCAGCAGTTACACAGGTTCGGCTAACTATGGCTACACCTTC.